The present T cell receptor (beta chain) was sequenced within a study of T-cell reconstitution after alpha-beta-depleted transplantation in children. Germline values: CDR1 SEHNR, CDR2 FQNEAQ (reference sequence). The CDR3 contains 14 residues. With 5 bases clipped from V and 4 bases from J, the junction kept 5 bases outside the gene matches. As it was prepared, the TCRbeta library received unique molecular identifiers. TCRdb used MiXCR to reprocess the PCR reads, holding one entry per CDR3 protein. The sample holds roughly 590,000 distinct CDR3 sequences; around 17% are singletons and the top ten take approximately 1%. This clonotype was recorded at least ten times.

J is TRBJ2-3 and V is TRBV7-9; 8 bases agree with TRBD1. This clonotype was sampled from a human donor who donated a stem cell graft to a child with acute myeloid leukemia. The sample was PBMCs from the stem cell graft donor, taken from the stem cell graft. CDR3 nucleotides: TGTGCCAGCAGCGGGAACAGGGGGGCAGATACGCAGTATTTT. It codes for CASSGNRGADTQYF.